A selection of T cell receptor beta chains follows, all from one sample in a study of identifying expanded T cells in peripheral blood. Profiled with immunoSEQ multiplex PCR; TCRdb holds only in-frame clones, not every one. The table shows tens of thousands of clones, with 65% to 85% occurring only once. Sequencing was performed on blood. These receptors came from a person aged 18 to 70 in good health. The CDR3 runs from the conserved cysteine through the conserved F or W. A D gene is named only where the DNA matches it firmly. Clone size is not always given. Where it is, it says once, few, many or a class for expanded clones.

CASSVGGRGPYNEQFF	TGTGCCAGCAGCGTTGGCGGGAGAGGCCCCTACAATGAGCAGTTCTTC	TRBJ2-1	TRBV9	once	TRBD2
CASSHRTIDYEQYF	TGTGCCAGCAGCCACCGGACTATCGACTACGAGCAGTACTTC	TRBJ2-7	TRBV6-6	.	.
CASSRRARDTQYF	TGTGCCAGCAGCCGAAGAGCGAGAGATACGCAGTATTTT	TRBJ2-3	TRBV7-2	once	.
CASSYRDSGNTIYF	TGTGCCAGCAGCTACCGGGACAGTGGAAACACCATATATTTT	TRBJ1-3	TRBV5-8	.	TRBD1
CASRIDRGGNQPQHF	TGTGCCAGCAGAATCGACAGGGGGGGCAATCAGCCCCAGCATTTT	TRBJ1-5	TRBV5-5	.	TRBD1
CSARQALEQYF	TGCAGTGCGAGACAGGCTTTGGAGCAGTACTTC	TRBJ2-7	TRBV20-1	.	.
CAWRTGTDFYGYTF	TGTGCCTGGAGGACCGGGACAGACTTCTATGGCTACACCTTC	TRBJ1-2	TRBV30	.	TRBD1
CASSLEQGYEQYF	TGTGCCAGCAGCTTAGAACAGGGCTACGAGCAGTACTTC	TRBJ2-7	TRBV7-2	.	.
CASSAGTVPYEQYF	TGTGCCAGCAGTGCCGGGACAGTACCCTACGAGCAGTACTTC	TRBJ2-7	TRBV28	.	TRBD1
CASSVAGGDSANEKLFF	TGTGCCAGCAGCGTAGCCGGGGGGGACTCGGCTAATGAAAAACTGTTTTTT	TRBJ1-4	TRBV9	.	.
CASSPQGPVETQYF	TGTGCCAGCAGTCCCCAGGGCCCGGTGGAGACCCAGTACTTC	TRBJ2-5	TRBV28	.	.
CAWSVPELRELPSHNQPQHF	TGTGCCTGGAGTGTACCGGAGCTCAGGGAATTACCGTCTCACAATCAGCCCCAGCATTTT	TRBJ1-5	TRBV30	.	.
CASSGRTSGRPGETQYF	TGTGCCAGCAGCGGGAGGACTAGCGGGAGACCCGGGGAGACCCAGTACTTC	TRBJ2-5	TRBV5-4	few	TRBD2
CASSPPMDTDTQYF	TGTGCCAGCTCACCACCGATGGACACAGATACGCAGTATTTT	TRBJ2-3	TRBV18	.	.
CASSLDGAVNEQYF	TGTGCTAGCAGCTTAGATGGGGCAGTCAACGAGCAGTACTTC	TRBJ2-7	TRBV7-7	.	.
CASSLGLAGGTDTQYF	TGTGCCAGCAGCTTAGGGCTAGCGGGAGGCACAGATACGCAGTATTTT	TRBJ2-3	TRBV7-3	.	TRBD2
CASSPRTSGSSGELFF	TGTGCCAGCAGCCCCAGGACTAGCGGGAGCTCCGGGGAGCTGTTTTTT	TRBJ2-2	TRBV9	.	TRBD2
CASRVRGQDNGYTF	TGTGCCAGTAGAGTCCGGGGTCAAGATAACGGCTACACCTTC	TRBJ1-2	TRBV19	.	.
CASSLDREIMNEQFF	TGTGCCAGCAGCTTAGACCGGGAGATCATGAATGAGCAGTTCTTC	TRBJ2-1	TRBV7-9	.	.
CASSSEGASNQPQHF	TGTGCCAGCAGCTCGGAGGGGGCAAGCAATCAGCCCCAGCATTTT	TRBJ1-5	TRBV9	.	TRBD1
CASNGGPGGHMNTEAFF	TGTGCCAGTAACGGAGGTCCAGGGGGGCACATGAACACTGAAGCTTTCTTT	TRBJ1-1	TRBV19	.	TRBD1
CASSFSGQDGTQYF	TGTGCCAGCAGTTTCTCGGGACAGGATGGGACCCAGTACTTC	TRBJ2-5	TRBV6-6	.	TRBD1
CSASRLDEQYF	TGCAGTGCTAGTCGTTTAGACGAGCAGTACTTC	TRBJ2-7	TRBV20-1	.	.
CASSPRNTGELFF	TGTGCCAGCAGCCCTAGAAACACCGGGGAGCTGTTTTTT	TRBJ2-2	TRBV7-3	once	.
CASSPQLAEATRQFF	TGCGCCAGCAGCCCACAACTAGCGGAGGCCACCCGACAGTTCTTC	TRBJ2-1	TRBV4-1	once	TRBD2
CASNQDRGNYGYTF	TGTGCCAGCAACCAGGACAGGGGGAACTATGGCTACACCTTC	TRBJ1-2	TRBV6-5	.	TRBD1
CASSFTRLPFYEQYF	TGTGCCAGCAGTTTTACGCGACTTCCCTTTTACGAGCAGTACTTC	TRBJ2-7	TRBV28	.	.
CASSDGSADQPQHF	TGTGCCAGCAGTGATGGGTCGGCTGATCAGCCCCAGCATTTT	TRBJ1-5	TRBV2	.	.
CASSLAGGTTGQPQHF	TGCGCCAGCAGCTTGGCCGGTGGGACCACGGGTCAGCCCCAGCATTTT	TRBJ1-5	TRBV5-1	.	.
CSARAQNEQFF	TGCAGTGCTAGAGCCCAGAATGAGCAGTTCTTC	TRBJ2-1	TRBV20-1	.	.
CASTTPTTYLYNEQFF	TGTGCCAGCACCACCCCTACTACTTACCTCTACAATGAGCAGTTCTTC	TRBJ2-1	TRBV11-2	.	.
CASSSRDFYRYNEQFF	TGTGCCAGCTCATCCAGGGACTTTTACCGTTACAATGAGCAGTTCTTC	TRBJ2-1	TRBV18	.	.
CASTSTSVSYEQYF	TGTGCCAGCACCTCGACTAGCGTCTCCTACGAGCAGTACTTC	TRBJ2-7	TRBV7-2	.	TRBD2
CASSLAQYNEQFF	TGTGCCAGCAGCTTAGCTCAGTACAATGAGCAGTTCTTC	TRBJ2-1	TRBV7-8	.	.
CASSSGIGTTYEQYF	TGTGCCAGCAGTTCGGGTATTGGGACGACCTACGAGCAGTACTTC	TRBJ2-7	TRBV2	.	.
CASSRTGDTGELFF	TGTGCCAGCAGTAGGACAGGGGACACCGGGGAGCTGTTTTTT	TRBJ2-2	TRBV6-4	.	TRBD1